The TCR beta chain under discussion was sequenced for a study of blood T cell repertoires in COVID-19. In the original processing: Reference gene primer amplification gave estimated nucleated cell counts. Generated by immunoSEQ multiplex PCR, the TCRdb table keeps only in-frame clones and is missing some. The V and J calls and clone size come from that table; D and trimming were worked out from the DNA. The table shows some 190,000 clones, with 70% to 90% occurring only once. This CDR3 has 14 amino acids. Germline lookup yields CDR1 MNHEY and CDR2 SVGAGI. The V end was cut by 3 bases, the J end by 5 bases, with 11 bases between.

This TCR came from a man aged 60-69 years with acute or convalescent COVID-19. The material sequenced was peripheral blood. The genes are TRBV6-5 and TRBJ2-4; D remains unclear. CDR3 amino acids: CASSYSRLENIQYF. CDR3 bases: TGTGCCAGCAGTTATTCTCGACTGGAAAACATTCAGTACTTC.